The clone carrying this T cell receptor (beta chain) was seen at least ten times. Time point defined: persistent/refractory GD, antithyroid drugs over 5 years with positive TRAb. The TCR library used RNA extracted from PBMCs. This specimen comes from a study of regulatory T cells in long-lasting Graves disease. About the study: Persistent Graves' disease required over 5 years of antithyroid drugs and positive TSH receptor antibodies.

With iRepertoire HTBI primers and Arm-PCR of CDR3 regions, TCR beta libraries were built. TCRdb itself ran the multiplex PCR reads through MiXCR, one entry per CDR3 protein. The table shows a few hundred thousand distinct CDR3 sequences, with approximately 23% occurring only once. The sequence derives from a female donor with Graves disease. The sequencing here drew on peripheral blood mononuclear cells (PBMCs), taken when the disease was refractory, from a patient treated with antithyroid drugs.

The CDR3 bases are TGCAGTGCTGTAGGGCGGACCCAAGAGACCCAGTACTTC. Translation: CSAVGRTQETQYF. The V and J genes are TRBV20-1 and TRBJ2-5; the D is unclear. From germline, CDR1 is DFQATT and CDR2 SNEGSKA (reference sequence). The CDR3 has 13 amino acids. Trimming left V 5 bases short and J 1 base short, with 11 bases between.